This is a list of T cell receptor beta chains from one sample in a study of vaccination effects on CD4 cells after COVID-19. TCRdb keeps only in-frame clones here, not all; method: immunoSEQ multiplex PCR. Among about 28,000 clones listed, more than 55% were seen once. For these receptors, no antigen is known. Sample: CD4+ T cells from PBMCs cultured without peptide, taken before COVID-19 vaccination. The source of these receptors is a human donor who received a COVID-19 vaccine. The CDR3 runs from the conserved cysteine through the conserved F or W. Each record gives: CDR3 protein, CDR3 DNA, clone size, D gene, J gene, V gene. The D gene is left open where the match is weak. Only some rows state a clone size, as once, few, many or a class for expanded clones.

CASSPEQGAGETQYF TGTGCCAGCTCACCTGAACAGGGGGCTGGGGAGACCCAGTACTTC . TRBD1 TRBJ2-5 TRBV18
CASSFDLREQFF TGTGCCAGCAGTTTCGACCTTCGCGAGCAGTTCTTC few . TRBJ2-1 TRBV12-3/TRBV12-4
CASSSGHPGYTEAFF TGTGCCAGCAGCTCCGGACATCCGGGTTACACTGAAGCTTTCTTT . . TRBJ1-1 TRBV7-2
CASSWDLQETQYF TGCGCCAGCAGCTGGGACCTACAAGAGACCCAGTACTTC . . TRBJ2-5 TRBV5-1
CASSLGQTFGYTF TGTGCCAGCAGTTTGGGGCAGACCTTCGGCTACACCTTC . . TRBJ1-2 TRBV12-3/TRBV12-4
CAAREGNTGELFF TGTGCCGCAAGGGAGGGCAACACCGGGGAGCTGTTTTTT few TRBD2 TRBJ2-2 TRBV12-3/TRBV12-4
CAISDGSGRHTGELFF TGTGCCATCAGTGATGGGAGCGGGAGGCACACCGGGGAGCTGTTTTTT . TRBD2 TRBJ2-2 TRBV10-3
CASSFSADRNGYTF TGCGCCAGCAGCTTCTCCGCCGACAGGAATGGCTACACCTTC . . TRBJ1-2 TRBV5-1
CASSEQGGGYTF TGTGCCAGCAGTGAACAGGGAGGCGGCTACACCTTC . . TRBJ1-2 TRBV6-4
CATSPDAPYGYTF TGTGCTACGTCCCCGGACGCTCCCTATGGCTACACCTTC few . TRBJ1-2 TRBV12-5